This TCR beta chain derives from a study of cytomegalovirus exposure and HLA in healthy donors. Study-level points and caveats: Later analysis identified several of the most significant clusters that appeared linked to common viral pathogens.

Germline loops: CDR1 MNHNS, CDR2 SASEGT. The CDR3 length is 12 residues. The V and J ends lost 8 bases and 2 bases respectively, with 10 bases between them. There were likely unrecorded immune exposures, though donors were nominally healthy when sampled. Worth noting for this clone: Its specificity is not known.

Primers included in the PCR were 60 Vbeta and 13 Jbeta primers. Here immunoSEQ multiplex PCR was the method, and the copy in TCRdb shows in-frame clones only, minus some. The repertoire holds some 160,000 clones, with around 85% as singletons. This sequence originates from a male donor in good health and CMV-seronegative. Sequencing input: PBMCs. The V call is TRBV6-1, the J call TRBJ2-7; D not certain. CDR3 nucleotides: TGTGCCAGCGTAACAGTGACCTACGAGCAGTACTTC. It codes for CASVTVTYEQYF.